Listed below are T cell receptor beta chains from one sample, sequenced in a study of cytomegalovirus exposure and HLA in healthy donors. Libraries were prepared by immunoSEQ multiplex PCR; TCRdb keeps only in-frame clonotypes and omits some of them. The table includes about 140,000 clones, just over 90% detected once. Sequenced sample: PBMCs. These receptors were collected from a man aged 18 to 30 in good health and CMV-seronegative. Each CDR3 is given without its conserved first and last residue.

>TRBV9
ASSVGTENTEAF
>TRBV6-5
ASRRDRGSYEQY
>TRBV9
ASSSSGNPYNEQF
>TRBV27
ASKPSGLGRGYGYT
>TRBV5-1
ASSPRESPPDTQY
>TRBV11-3
ASSPRQGGEQY
>TRBV27
ASRKTATYSNQPQH
>TRBV5-1
ASSFSGTYEQY
>TRBV30
AWSVRSDEQY
>TRBV9
ASSVAGGSSYNEQF
>TRBV10-3
AISDRSGGPI
>TRBV5-4
ASSLTGANYGYT
>TRBV9
ASSVSGTGGGSGNTIY
>TRBV7-8
ASSSGLAGGTDTQY
>TRBV27
ASSLRGLNTGELF
>TRBV5-1
ASGIQGIGADTQY
>TRBV4-1
ASSPSRQGRNQPQH
>TRBV2
ASSGGTSGRASDTQY
>TRBV5-1
ASRVRTGTSTSGNTIY
>TRBV25-1
ASSEGGGGNQPQH
>TRBV18
ASSPRQFNEKLF
>TRBV5-6
ASSRGRTGELF
>TRBV19
ASSMASGDSYNEQF
>TRBV4-2
ASSQVDGSSQDTQY
>TRBV7-9
ASSLSGIKNTEAF
>TRBV19
ASRDARVALDTQY
>TRBV10-3
AIKTGENNEQF
>TRBV11-2
ASSLGVHEAF